This T cell receptor beta chain was recorded in a study of shared clonotypes between healthy human individuals. Per the original methods: There were no quality scores in the junction-only immunoSEQ sequences, so filtering differed. Some clones are missing from TCRdb's copy, which holds only in-frame ones; the method was immunoSEQ multiplex PCR. V and J calls plus clone size are reproduced from that table; the DNA served to infer D and trimming. The data hold over a million clones, with approximately 68% observed a single time. V was shortened by 5 bases and J by 3 bases, with 16 bases between the two germline ends. CDR3 length: 15 residues. Germline values: CDR1 LNHDA, CDR2 SQIVND (reference sequence). Negatively enriched CD4+ T cells were divided by CD45RA into naive and memory.

This receptor was taken from a man aged 18 to 29 in good health. Source material: memory CD4+ T cells sorted from blood. The subset: CD45RA-negative fraction. The chain combines TRBV19 with TRBJ2-5, with D possibly being TRBD2 (6 bases). The CDR3, as DNA: TGTGCCAGTAGTGCAGGCGGGATCGTAGAAGAGACCCAGTACTTC. It yields the protein CASSAGGIVEETQYF.